These 4 T cell receptor beta chains were sequenced from one sample in a study of blood T cell repertoires in COVID-19. The protocol was immunoSEQ multiplex PCR, while the TCRdb copy is restricted to in-frame clones and leaves out a portion. Here the sample spans 250,000 to 300,000 clones, roughly 83% being singletons. Specimen: peripheral blood. Every receptor here comes from a man aged 55 to 70 who had recovered from COVID-19.

The rearrangement joins TRBV18 to TRBJ2-1; 8 bases fit TRBD2. Germline V CDR1 and CDR2: KGHSH, LQKENI. The CDR3 covers 21 residues. Germline trimming cut 2 bases from V and 0 bases from J; bases unmatched to any gene: 18. The CDR3 loop is CASSPWGGRKTSESSYNEQFF. For the CDR3, the DNA is TGTGCCAGCTCACCATGGGGGGGACGCAAGACTAGCGAGAGCTCCTACAATGAGCAGTTCTTC.

This clone has a handful of counts. The rearrangement joins TRBV21-1 to TRBJ1-5; the table names TRBD1, a call not compared with the DNA. TRBV21-1 is listed as a pseudogene. There are 21 residues in the CDR3. CDR3 region: CASSPSTDRNDLLNSNQPQHF. CDR3 sequence (DNA): TGTGCCAGCAGCCCATCGACCGACAGAAACGATCTATTAAATAGCAATCAGCCCCAGCATTTT.

This clone was counted a few times. The chain is built from TRBV7-6 and TRBJ1-5; D gene unclear. V lost 5 bases, J lost 4 bases, and 9 bases lay in between. The germline gives CDR1 SGHVS, CDR2 FNYEAQ. The CDR3 loop spans 13 amino acids. DNA of the CDR3: TGTGCCAGCAGCCGAGGCTCGAATCAGCCCCAGCATTTT. Amino acids: CASSRGSNQPQHF. The variable domain in full, with the rest retrieved from reference TRBV7-6 and TRBJ1-5, is GAGVSQSPRYKVTKRGQDVALRCDPISGHVSLYWYRQALGQGPEFLTYFNYEAQQDKSGLPNDRFSAERPEGSISTLTIQRTEQRDSAMYRCASSRGSNQPQHFGDGTRLSIL.

CDR3 DNA: TGTGCCAGCGGACAGGGGGATCAAAAGACCCAGTACTTC. The encoded protein is CASGQGDQKTQYF. V gene TRBV12-3 or TRBV12-4 combines with J gene TRBJ2-5; 10 bases agree with TRBD1. Trimming cost V 8 bases and J 6 bases; bases outside gene matches: 6. The CDR3 spans 13 residues.